This is a list of T cell receptor beta chains from one sample in a study of blood T cell repertoires in COVID-19. TCRdb keeps only in-frame clones here, not all; method: immunoSEQ multiplex PCR. The sample carries more than 300,000 clones, around 91% recorded once. The sample taken for sequencing was peripheral blood. Source of these receptors: a young woman who had recovered from COVID-19. The CDR3 runs from the conserved cysteine through the conserved F or W. Each record gives: J gene, clone size, D gene, V gene, CDR3 length, CDR3 protein, CDR3 DNA. D genes are given only for firm matches. Expanded clones get a size class; other rows say once, few or many, or leave the size out.

>TRBJ2-4|.|.|TRBV2|14
CASDRAGAKNIQYF
TGTGCCAGCGACAGGGCGGGGGCCAAAAACATTCAGTACTTC
>TRBJ1-2|.|TRBD1|TRBV29-1|14
CSVAGTESNYGYTF
TGCAGCGTAGCCGGGACAGAGTCTAACTATGGCTACACCTTC
>TRBJ2-5|.|TRBD1|TRBV18|13
CASSPNRGETQYF
TGTGCCAGCTCACCAAACAGGGGCGAGACCCAGTACTTC
>TRBJ1-1|.|TRBD1|TRBV7-2|13
CASSLDRGGEAFF
TGTGCCAGCAGCTTAGACAGGGGAGGTGAAGCTTTCTTT
>TRBJ1-1|.|TRBD1|TRBV29-1|12
CSVAMDRGRAFF
TGCAGCGTTGCGATGGACAGGGGCCGAGCTTTCTTT
>TRBJ2-3|.|.|TRBV5-1|14
CASSLSRVIDTQYF
TGCGCCAGCAGCTTGAGCAGGGTAATAGATACGCAGTATTTT
>TRBJ2-3|.|TRBD1|TRBV19|15
CASTRQGRFTDTQYF
TGTGCCAGTACCCGACAGGGACGATTCACAGATACGCAGTATTTT
>TRBJ1-2|.|TRBD1|TRBV11-3|14
CASSSGQRTYGYTF
TGTGCCAGCAGCTCGGGACAGAGGACCTATGGCTACACCTTC
>TRBJ2-3|.|TRBD2|TRBV3-1/TRBV3-2|17
CASSQEASGRAPDTQYF
TGTGCCAGCAGCCAAGAGGCCAGCGGGAGGGCCCCAGATACGCAGTATTTT
>TRBJ2-1|.|TRBD2|TRBV10-3|18
CAISESGVSVGRANEQFF
TGTGCCATCAGTGAGTCGGGAGTCTCTGTCGGGAGGGCCAATGAGCAGTTCTTC
>TRBJ1-5|few|TRBD1|TRBV28|14
CASSFTGGNQPQHF
TGTGCCAGCAGTTTTACAGGGGGTAATCAGCCCCAGCATTTT
>TRBJ2-1|.|TRBD2|TRBV10-3|16
CAISERTSGDYNEQFF
TGTGCCATCAGTGAAAGAACTAGCGGGGACTACAATGAGCAGTTCTTC
>TRBJ2-1|.|.|TRBV7-8|16
CASSLAAGLPNNEQFF
TGTGCCAGCAGCTTAGCGGCCGGACTACCCAACAATGAGCAGTTCTTC
>TRBJ2-4|.|.|TRBV30|13
CAWSVRGLGIQYF
TGTGCCTGGAGTGTACGAGGGTTAGGCATTCAGTACTTC
>TRBJ2-3|.|.|TRBV10-3|15
CAIRITTSPTDTQYF
TGTGCCATCAGAATTACTACCTCTCCCACAGATACGCAGTATTTT
>TRBJ1-1|once|.|TRBV27|15
CASSLVGHKNTEAFF
TGTGCCAGCAGTTTGGTGGGACATAAAAACACTGAAGCTTTCTTT
>TRBJ2-3|.|.|TRBV4-3|17
CASSQWLEAAATDTQYF
TGCGCCAGCAGCCAATGGCTAGAGGCTGCGGCAACAGATACGCAGTATTTT
>TRBJ2-3|.|.|TRBV29-1|12
CSQIRGTDTQYF
TGCAGCCAAATCAGGGGCACAGATACGCAGTATTTT
>TRBJ1-2|.|TRBD1|TRBV5-1|16
CASSLEGQTPGYGYTF
TGCGCCAGCAGCTTGGAGGGACAGACCCCCGGGTATGGCTACACCTTC
>TRBJ2-2|.|.|TRBV6-6|16
CASSYSDLRSTGELFF
TGTGCCAGCAGTTACTCCGACTTACGATCCACCGGGGAGCTGTTTTTT
>TRBJ1-5|.|TRBD1|TRBV15|18
CATSSLNRDSDSNQPQHF
TGTGCCACCAGCAGTCTGAACCGGGACAGCGATAGCAATCAGCCCCAGCATTTT
>TRBJ2-5|.|TRBD2|TRBV11-3|14
CASSHPTSTETQYF
TGTGCCAGCAGCCACCCGACTAGCACGGAGACCCAGTACTTC
>TRBJ1-2|.|TRBD1|TRBV4-3|15
CASSQDRLASGGYTF
TGCGCCAGCAGCCAGGACAGGTTGGCCTCGGGAGGCTACACCTTC
>TRBJ1-2|.|.|TRBV6-2/TRBV6-3|13
CASSFASGYGYTF
TGTGCCAGCAGTTTCGCCTCGGGCTATGGCTACACCTTC
>TRBJ1-1|.|TRBD1|TRBV6-1|16
CASSDPFRQGHTEAFF
TGTGCCAGCAGTGACCCCTTTCGACAGGGTCACACTGAAGCTTTCTTT
>TRBJ1-5|.|.|TRBV5-6|16
CASSLEQAQINQPQHF
TGTGCCAGCAGCTTGGAGCAGGCCCAGATCAATCAGCCCCAGCATTTT